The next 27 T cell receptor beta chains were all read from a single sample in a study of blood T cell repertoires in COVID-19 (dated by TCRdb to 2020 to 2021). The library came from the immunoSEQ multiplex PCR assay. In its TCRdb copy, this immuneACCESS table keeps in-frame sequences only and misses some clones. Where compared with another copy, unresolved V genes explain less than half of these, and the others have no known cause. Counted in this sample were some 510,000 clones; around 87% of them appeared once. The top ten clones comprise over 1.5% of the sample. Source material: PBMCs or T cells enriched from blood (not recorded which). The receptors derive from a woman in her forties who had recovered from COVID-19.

CDR3 coding DNA: TGTGCCAGCAGCTTGGCGGGACAGAACTCCTACGAGCAGTACTTC. Its translation is CASSLAGQNSYEQYF. This chain links TRBV5-6 with TRBJ2-7; 7 bases fit TRBD1. CDR1 SGHDT and CDR2 YYEEEE come from the germline V gene. V dropped 0 bases and J dropped 0; count of bases not matched to a gene: 3. CDR3 length: 15 amino acids.

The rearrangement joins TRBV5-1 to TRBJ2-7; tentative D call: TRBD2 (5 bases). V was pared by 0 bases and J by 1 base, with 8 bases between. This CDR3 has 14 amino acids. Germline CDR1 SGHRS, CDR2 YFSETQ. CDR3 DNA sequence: TGCGCCAGCAGCTTGGATTCGGGATCCTACGAGCAGTACTTC. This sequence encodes CASSLDSGSYEQYF.

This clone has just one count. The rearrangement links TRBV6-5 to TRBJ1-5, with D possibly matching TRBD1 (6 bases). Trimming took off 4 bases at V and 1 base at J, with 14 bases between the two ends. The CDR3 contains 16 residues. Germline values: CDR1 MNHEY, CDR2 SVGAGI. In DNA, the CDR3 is TGTGCCAGCAGTTCACCCGGGGGGCTGAGCAATCAGCCCCAGCATTTT. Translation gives CASSSPGGLSNQPQHF.

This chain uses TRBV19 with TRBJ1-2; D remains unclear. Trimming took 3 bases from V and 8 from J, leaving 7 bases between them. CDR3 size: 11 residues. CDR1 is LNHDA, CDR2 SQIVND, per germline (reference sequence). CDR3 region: CASSIDRGYTF. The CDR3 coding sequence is TGTGCCAGTAGTATCGATCGGGGCTACACCTTC.

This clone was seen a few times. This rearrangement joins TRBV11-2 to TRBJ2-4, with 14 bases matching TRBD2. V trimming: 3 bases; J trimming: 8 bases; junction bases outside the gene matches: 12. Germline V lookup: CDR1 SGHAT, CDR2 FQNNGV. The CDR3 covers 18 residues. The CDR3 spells CASSFFQTGLAGEDIQYF. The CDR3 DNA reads TGTGCCAGCAGCTTCTTCCAAACGGGACTAGCGGGAGAAGACATTCAGTACTTC.

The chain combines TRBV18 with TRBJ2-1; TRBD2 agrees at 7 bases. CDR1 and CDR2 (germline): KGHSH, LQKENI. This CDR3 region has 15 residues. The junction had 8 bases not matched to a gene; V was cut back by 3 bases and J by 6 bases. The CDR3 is CASSPSRGGSNEQFF. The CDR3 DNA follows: TGTGCCAGCTCACCGTCAAGGGGCGGGAGCAATGAGCAGTTCTTC.

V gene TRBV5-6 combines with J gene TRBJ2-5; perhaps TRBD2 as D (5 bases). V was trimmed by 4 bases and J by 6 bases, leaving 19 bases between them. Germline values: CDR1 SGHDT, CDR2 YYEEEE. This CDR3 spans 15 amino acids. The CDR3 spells CASSSGRSAAKTQYF. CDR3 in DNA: TGTGCCAGCAGCAGCGGACGTAGCGCGGCCAAGACCCAGTACTTC.

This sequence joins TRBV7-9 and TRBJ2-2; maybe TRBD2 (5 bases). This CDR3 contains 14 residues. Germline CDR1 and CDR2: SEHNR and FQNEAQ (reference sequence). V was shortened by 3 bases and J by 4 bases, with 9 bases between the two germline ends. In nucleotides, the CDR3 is TGTGCCAGCAGCTTTGGAGGTTTCACCGGGGAGCTGTTTTTT. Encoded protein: CASSFGGFTGELFF.

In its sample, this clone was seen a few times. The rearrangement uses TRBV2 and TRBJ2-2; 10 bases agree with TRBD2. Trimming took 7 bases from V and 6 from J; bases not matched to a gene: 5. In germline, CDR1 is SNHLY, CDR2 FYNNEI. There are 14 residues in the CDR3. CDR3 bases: TGTGCCAGCATAGGCCTAGCGGGGGCCGGGGAGCTGTTTTTT. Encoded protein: CASIGLAGAGELFF.

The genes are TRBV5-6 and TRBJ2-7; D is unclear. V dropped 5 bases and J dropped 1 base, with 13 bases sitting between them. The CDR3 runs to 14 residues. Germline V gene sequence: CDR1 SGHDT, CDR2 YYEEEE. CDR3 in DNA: TGTGCCAGCAGGCTAGGAATGGGTTCCTACGAGCAGTACTTC. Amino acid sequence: CASRLGMGSYEQYF.

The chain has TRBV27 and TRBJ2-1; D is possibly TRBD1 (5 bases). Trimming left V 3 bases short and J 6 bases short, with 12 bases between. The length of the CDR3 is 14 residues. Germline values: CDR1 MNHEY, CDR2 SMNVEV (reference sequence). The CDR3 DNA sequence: TGTGCCAGCAGTTTTGCGATAACAGGCAATGAGCAGTTCTTC. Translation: CASSFAITGNEQFF.

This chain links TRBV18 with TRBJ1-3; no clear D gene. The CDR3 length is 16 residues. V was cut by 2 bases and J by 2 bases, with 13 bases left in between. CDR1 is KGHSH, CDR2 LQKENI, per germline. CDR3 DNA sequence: TGTGCCAGCTCACCATTGGCGGGTTCTACTGGAAACACCATATATTTT. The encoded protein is CASSPLAGSTGNTIYF.

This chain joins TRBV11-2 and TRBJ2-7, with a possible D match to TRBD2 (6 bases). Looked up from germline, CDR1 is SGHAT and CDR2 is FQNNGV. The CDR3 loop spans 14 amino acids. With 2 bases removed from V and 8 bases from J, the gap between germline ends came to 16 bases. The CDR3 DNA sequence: TGTGCCAGCAGCTTAACGGGAGATCAGAAAAAGCAGTACTTC. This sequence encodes CASSLTGDQKKQYF.

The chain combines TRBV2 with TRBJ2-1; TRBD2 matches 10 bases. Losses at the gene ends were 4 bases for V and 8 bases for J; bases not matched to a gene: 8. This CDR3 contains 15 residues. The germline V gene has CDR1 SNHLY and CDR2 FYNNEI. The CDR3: CASSVGLAGVDEQFF. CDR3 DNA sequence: TGTGCCAGCAGTGTTGGGCTAGCGGGAGTGGATGAGCAGTTCTTC.

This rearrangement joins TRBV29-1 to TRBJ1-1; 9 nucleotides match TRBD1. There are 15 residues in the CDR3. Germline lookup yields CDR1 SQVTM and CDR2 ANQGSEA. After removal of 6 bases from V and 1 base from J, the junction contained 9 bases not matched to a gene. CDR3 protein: CSVRGSDRGNTEAFF. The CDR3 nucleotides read TGCAGCGTCCGCGGGTCGGACAGGGGGAACACTGAAGCTTTCTTT. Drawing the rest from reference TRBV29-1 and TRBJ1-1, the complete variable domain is SAVISQKPSRDICQRGTSLTIQCQVDSQVTMMFWYRQQPGQSLTLIATANQGSEATYESGFVIDKFPISRPNLTFSTLTVSNMSPEDSSIYLCSVRGSDRGNTEAFFGQGTRLTVV.

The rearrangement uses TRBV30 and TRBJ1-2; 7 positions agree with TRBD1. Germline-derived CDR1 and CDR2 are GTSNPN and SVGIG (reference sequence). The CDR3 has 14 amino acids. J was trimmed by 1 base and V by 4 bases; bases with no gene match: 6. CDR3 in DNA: TGTGCCTGGACCCGGCAGGGGGTTAACTATGGCTACACCTTC. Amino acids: CAWTRQGVNYGYTF.

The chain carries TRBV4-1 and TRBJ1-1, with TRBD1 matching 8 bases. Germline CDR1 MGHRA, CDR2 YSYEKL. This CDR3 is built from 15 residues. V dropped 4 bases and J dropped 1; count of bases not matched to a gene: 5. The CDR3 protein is CASSRITGGNTEAFF. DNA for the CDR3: TGCGCCAGCAGCCGGATAACAGGGGGGAACACTGAAGCTTTCTTT.

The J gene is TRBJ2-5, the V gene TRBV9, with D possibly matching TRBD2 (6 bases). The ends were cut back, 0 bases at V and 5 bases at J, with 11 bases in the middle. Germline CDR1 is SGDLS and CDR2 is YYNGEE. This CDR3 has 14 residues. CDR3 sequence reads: CASSVGGMQETQYF. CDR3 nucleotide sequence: TGTGCCAGCAGCGTAGGCGGGATGCAGGAGACCCAGTACTTC.

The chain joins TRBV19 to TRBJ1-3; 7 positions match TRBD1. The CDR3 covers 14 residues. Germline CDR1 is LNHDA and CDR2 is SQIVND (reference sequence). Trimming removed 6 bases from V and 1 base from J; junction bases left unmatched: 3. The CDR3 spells CASSTGVSGNTIYF. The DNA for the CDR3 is TGTGCCAGTAGCACAGGGGTTTCTGGAAACACCATATATTTT.

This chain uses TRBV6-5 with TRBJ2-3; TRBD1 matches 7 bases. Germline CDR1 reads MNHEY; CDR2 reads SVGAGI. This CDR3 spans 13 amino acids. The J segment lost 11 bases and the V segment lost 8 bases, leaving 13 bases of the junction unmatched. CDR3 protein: CASRRPGQDQQYF. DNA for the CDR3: TGTGCCAGCCGACGCCCAGGACAGGACCAGCAGTATTTT.

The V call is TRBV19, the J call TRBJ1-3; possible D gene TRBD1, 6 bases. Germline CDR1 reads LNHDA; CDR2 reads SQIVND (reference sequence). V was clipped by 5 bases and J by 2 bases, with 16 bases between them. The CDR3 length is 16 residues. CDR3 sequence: CASSRGRGRAGNTIYF. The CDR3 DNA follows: TGTGCCAGTAGTCGGGGCAGGGGAAGAGCTGGAAACACCATATATTTT.

The CDR3, as DNA: TGTGCCAGCAGTCACGGGACTAGCGGGAGGGGGGGCACAGATACGCAGTATTTT. It yields the protein CASSHGTSGRGGTDTQYF. This sequence joins TRBV6-6 and TRBJ2-3; TRBD2 matches at 16 bases. Germline V lookup: CDR1 MNHNY, CDR2 SVGAGI (reference sequence). There are 18 residues in the CDR3. Trimming at V came to 5 bases and at J to 1 base, leaving 6 bases not matched to a gene.

As DNA, the CDR3 is TGTGCCAGCAGCAAATCCGACCCCCTCTCGGGCACCGGGGAGCTGTTTTTT. This gives the protein CASSKSDPLSGTGELFF. This chain joins TRBV21-1 and TRBJ2-2; the table's D call, TRBD2, has no DNA check behind it. TRBV21-1 is a listed pseudogene. The CDR3 is made up of 17 amino acids.

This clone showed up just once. The CDR3 DNA reads TGTGCCAGCAGCTTGCCCCTAGGGGGCAACACTGAAGCTTTCTTT. Translated, it gives CASSLPLGGNTEAFF. This chain links TRBV5-4 with TRBJ1-1, with 7 bases identical to TRBD1. Trimming at V came to 1 base and at J to 2 bases, leaving 5 bases not matched to a gene. The germline CDR1 and CDR2 sequences are SGHNT and YYREEE (reference sequence). This CDR3 comprises 15 residues.

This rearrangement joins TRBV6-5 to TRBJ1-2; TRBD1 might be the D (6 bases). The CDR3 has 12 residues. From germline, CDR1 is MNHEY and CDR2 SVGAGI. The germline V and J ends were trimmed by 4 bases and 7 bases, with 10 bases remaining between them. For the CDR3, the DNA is TGTGCCAGCAGTTTACAGGGTAGTGGCTACACCTTC. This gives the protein CASSLQGSGYTF.

CDR3 nucleotides: TGTGCCAGCAGCTTGAGGGGACAGGGGGTAGCTTTCTTT. Protein: CASSLRGQGVAFF. This chain links TRBV7-8 with TRBJ1-1; TRBD1 aligns across 11 bases. The CDR3 has 13 amino acids. CDR1 is SGHVS and CDR2 is FQNEAQ in the germline V gene. V was clipped by 3 bases and J by 10 bases; unmatched bases: 4.

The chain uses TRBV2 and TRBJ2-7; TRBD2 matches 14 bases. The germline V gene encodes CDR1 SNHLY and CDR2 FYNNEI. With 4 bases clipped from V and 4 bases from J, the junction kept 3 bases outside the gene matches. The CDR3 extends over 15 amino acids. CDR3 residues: CASSVRLAGGYEQYF. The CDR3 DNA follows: TGTGCCAGCAGTGTTAGACTAGCGGGAGGGTACGAGCAGTACTTC.